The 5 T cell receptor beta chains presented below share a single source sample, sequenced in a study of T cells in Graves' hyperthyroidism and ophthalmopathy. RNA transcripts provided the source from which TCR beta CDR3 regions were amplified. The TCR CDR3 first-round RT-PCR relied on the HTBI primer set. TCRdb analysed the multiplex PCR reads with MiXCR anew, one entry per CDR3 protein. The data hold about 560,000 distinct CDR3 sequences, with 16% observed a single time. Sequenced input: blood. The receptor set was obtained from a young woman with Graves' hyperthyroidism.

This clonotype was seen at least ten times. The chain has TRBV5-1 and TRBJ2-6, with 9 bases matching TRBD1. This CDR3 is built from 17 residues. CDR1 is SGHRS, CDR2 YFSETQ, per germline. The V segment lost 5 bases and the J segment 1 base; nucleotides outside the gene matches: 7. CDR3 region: CASRQGASVSGANVLTF. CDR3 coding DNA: TGCGCCAGCAGACAGGGGGCCTCAGTGTCTGGGGCCAACGTCCTGACTTTC. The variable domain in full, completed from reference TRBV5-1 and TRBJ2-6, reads KAGVTQTPRYLIKTRGQQVTLSCSPISGHRSVSWYQQTPGQGLQFLFEYFSETQRNKGNFPGRFSGRQFSNSRSEMNVSTLELGDSALYLCASRQGASVSGANVLTFGAGSRLTVL.

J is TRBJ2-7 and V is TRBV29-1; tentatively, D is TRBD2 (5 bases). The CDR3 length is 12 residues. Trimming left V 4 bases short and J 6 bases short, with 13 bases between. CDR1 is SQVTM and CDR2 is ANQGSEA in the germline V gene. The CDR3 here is CSVGVLASEQYF. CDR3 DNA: TGCAGCGTTGGTGTGCTAGCCAGCGAGCAGTACTTC.

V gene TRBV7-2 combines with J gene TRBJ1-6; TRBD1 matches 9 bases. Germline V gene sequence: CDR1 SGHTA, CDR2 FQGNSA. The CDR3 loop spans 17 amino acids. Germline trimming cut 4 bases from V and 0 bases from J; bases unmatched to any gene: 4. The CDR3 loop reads CASSSDRGSSYNSPLHF. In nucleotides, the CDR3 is TGTGCCAGCAGCTCGGACAGGGGTAGCTCCTATAATTCACCCCTCCACTTT.

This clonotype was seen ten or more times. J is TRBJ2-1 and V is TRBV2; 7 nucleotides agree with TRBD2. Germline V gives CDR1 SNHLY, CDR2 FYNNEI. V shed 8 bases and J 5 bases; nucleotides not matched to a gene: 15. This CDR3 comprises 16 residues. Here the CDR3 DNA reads TGTGCCAGCGTTAGGACCGGCACGGGAGGTAACAATGAGCAGTTCTTC. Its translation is CASVRTGTGGNNEQFF.

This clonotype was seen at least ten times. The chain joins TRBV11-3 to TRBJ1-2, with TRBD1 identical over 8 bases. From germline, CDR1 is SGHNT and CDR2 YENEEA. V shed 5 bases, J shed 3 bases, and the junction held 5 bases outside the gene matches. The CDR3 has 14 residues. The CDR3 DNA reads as TGTGCCAGCAGCCCGCCGACAGGGGACTATGGCTACACCTTC. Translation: CASSPPTGDYGYTF.